The clone carrying this T cell receptor (beta chain) was found once. This specimen belongs to a study of control samples from healthy donors and cancer patients. Some clones are missing from TCRdb's copy, which holds only in-frame ones; the method was immunoSEQ multiplex PCR. Of about 77,000 clones in the sample, 85% to 95% were seen once. The V gene's germline CDR1 is MNHNS and CDR2 SASEGT. This CDR3 comprises 15 residues. The ends were cut back, 2 bases at V and 0 bases at J, with 10 bases in the middle. The TCR was taken from an older woman in good health. The chain has TRBV6-1 and TRBJ1-1; a possible D gene is TRBD1 (5 bases). Sequencing was done on a sample of blood. CDR3 DNA sequence: TGTGCCAGCAGTGAAAGGTGGGGGTTGAACACTGAAGCTTTCTTT. Translating it yields CASSERWGLNTEAFF.